The 21 T cell receptor beta chains in this list originate from one sample, sequenced in a study of CD8 T cells in Susac syndrome. When the RNA was reverse transcribed, random hexamers were used with an input of about 0.5 to 1 ug. TCRdb itself ran the immunoSEQ multiplex PCR reads through MiXCR, one entry per CDR3 protein. This sample yields over 350,000 distinct CDR3 sequences, of which more than 70% are seen a single time; 0.09% to 0.15% belongs to the top ten. The specimen was CD8+ T cells from PBMCs. These receptor sequences come from a human donor with multiple sclerosis.

This chain uses TRBV19 with TRBJ2-7; unclear D gene. The CDR3 runs 14 residues. V gave up 0 bases and J gave up 3 bases, with 9 bases separating them. The germline CDR1 and CDR2 sequences are LNHDA and SQIVND (reference sequence). In DNA, the CDR3 is TGTGCCAGTAGTATAGATCACAGCCTCTACGAGCAGTACTTC. Its translation is CASSIDHSLYEQYF.

V is TRBV28 and J is TRBJ2-7, with D maybe TRBD2 (6 bases). V was pared by 3 bases and J by 6 bases, with 9 bases between. This CDR3 comprises 12 residues. CDR1 MDHEN and CDR2 SYDVKM come from the germline V gene. CDR3 amino acids: CASSFAGGEQYF. The DNA of the CDR3 is TGTGCCAGCAGTTTCGCCGGGGGCGAGCAGTACTTC.

This clonotype was found a few times. The CDR3 DNA reads as TGTGCCAGCAAGGAAACAGGGGCTCGGATAGAGCAGTTCTTC. It codes for CASKETGARIEQFF. V is TRBV6-1 and J is TRBJ2-1; 7 nucleotides agree with TRBD1. From germline, CDR1 is MNHNS and CDR2 SASEGT. V lost 7 bases, J lost 10 bases, and 13 bases stayed unmatched. The CDR3 sequence is 14 residues long.

The rearrangement uses TRBV11-2 and TRBJ2-7, with D hard to call. This CDR3 is built from 13 residues. Deletions cut 4 bases from V and 1 base from J, with 8 bases between. CDR1 and CDR2 (germline): SGHAT, FQNNGV. The CDR3 DNA reads TGTGCCAGCAGCTCTGGGATGTCCTACGAGCAGTACTTC. As protein: CASSSGMSYEQYF. The whole variable domain, remainder taken from reference TRBV11-2 and TRBJ2-7, is EAGVAQSPRYKIIEKRQSVAFWCNPISGHATLYWYQQILGQGPKLLIQFQNNGVVDDSQLPKDRFSAERLKGVDSTLKIQPAKLEDSAVYLCASSSGMSYEQYFGPGTRLTVT.

The chain combines TRBV5-6 with TRBJ2-1; TRBD2 aligns across 10 bases. Per the germline V gene, CDR1 is SGHDT and CDR2 is YYEEEE. This CDR3 has 18 residues. After removal of 1 base from V and 4 bases from J, the junction contained 11 bases not matched to a gene. CDR3 sequence reads: CASSLFLLAGVSYNEQFF. As DNA, the CDR3 is TGTGCCAGCAGCTTGTTCCTTCTAGCGGGAGTATCTTACAATGAGCAGTTCTTC.

Concerning this clonotype itself: Mismatch with germline at one junction end may stem from a read error. The chain employs TRBV29-1 and TRBJ1-1; tentatively, D is TRBD1 (5 bases). Germline V lookup: CDR1 SQVTM, CDR2 ANQGSEA. This CDR3 region has 13 residues. CDR3 bases: TGCAGTGTTGAGTGGGGCGAGGGCACTGAAGCTTTCTTT. Translating it yields CSVEWGEGTEAFF. The full variable domain, with the rest looked up from reference TRBV29-1 and TRBJ1-1, is SAVISQKPSRDICQRGTSLTIQCQVDSQVTMMFWYRQQPGQSLTLIATANQGSEATYESGFVIDKFPISRPNLTFSTLTVSNMSPEDSSIYLCSVEWGEGTEAFFGQGTRLTVV.

In DNA form, the CDR3 reads TGCAGCGTTGTCGACACCCTCTATGGCTACACCTTC. Protein sequence: CSVVDTLYGYTF. The chain joins TRBV29-1 to TRBJ1-2, with D unresolved. V was clipped by 4 bases and J by 4 bases, with 10 bases between them. The germline CDR1 and CDR2 sequences are SQVTM and ANQGSEA. The CDR3 totals 12 residues. Full variable domain (outside the CDR3, taken from reference TRBV29-1 and TRBJ1-2): SAVISQKPSRDICQRGTSLTIQCQVDSQVTMMFWYRQQPGQSLTLIATANQGSEATYESGFVIDKFPISRPNLTFSTLTVSNMSPEDSSIYLCSVVDTLYGYTFGSGTRLTVV.

The chain joins TRBV7-9 to TRBJ2-2; possible D gene TRBD1, 5 bases. CDR1 and CDR2 (germline): SEHNR, FQNEAQ (reference sequence). Between the trimmed V and J ends, which lost 3 bases and 2 bases, there was a span of 16 bases. The CDR3 is 17 amino acids. CDR3 coding DNA: TGTGCCAGCAGCTTGGACACCTATAGTTTAAACACCGGGGAGCTGTTTTTT. Translating gives CASSLDTYSLNTGELFF.

About this clonotype itself: The germline gene is not matched at one end of the junction; a read error may be the cause. The chain links TRBV6-1 to TRBJ2-7, with a possible D match to TRBD2 (5 bases). The CDR3 totals 12 residues. Germline V gene data show CDR1 as MNHNS and CDR2 as SASEGT. The CDR3 nucleotides are TGTGCCAGCAGTCCCTTCGAACCTCCGGACTTCTTC. The encoded protein is CASSPFEPPDFF.

The J gene is TRBJ1-2, the V gene TRBV27; the match to TRBD1 covers 11 bases. Germline values: CDR1 MNHEY, CDR2 SMNVEV (reference sequence). The CDR3 contains 18 residues. J was trimmed by 5 bases and V by 0 bases; bases with no gene match: 11. This CDR3 reads CASSLSWVPGQGGYGYTF. In nucleotides, the CDR3 is TGTGCCAGCAGTTTATCCTGGGTCCCGGGACAGGGGGGGTATGGCTACACCTTC.

The DNA for the CDR3 is TGTGCCAGCAGTTTAAGGACAGGGGGAATAACTGAAGCTTTCTTT. The encoded protein is CASSLRTGGITEAFF. J is TRBJ1-1 and V is TRBV27; 10 bases align to TRBD1. The germline V gene has CDR1 MNHEY and CDR2 SMNVEV (reference sequence). There are 15 residues in the CDR3. Trimming took 2 bases from V and 5 from J; bases not matched to a gene: 5.

The chain carries TRBV2 and TRBJ2-7; possibly TRBD1 for D (5 bases). Germline V gives CDR1 SNHLY, CDR2 FYNNEI. The CDR3 length is 15 residues. Trimming took 4 bases from V and 5 from J, leaving 18 bases between them. CDR3 sequence: CASSAGRQGLDEQYF. CDR3 coding DNA: TGTGCCAGCAGTGCGGGTCGTCAGGGTCTCGACGAGCAGTACTTC.

The chain combines TRBV5-1 with TRBJ2-7; 14 positions agree with TRBD2. Germline V gene lookup returns CDR1 SGHRS and CDR2 YFSETQ. The length of the CDR3 is 19 residues. Trimming took 4 bases from V and 0 from J; bases not matched to a gene: 12. The DNA for the CDR3 is TGCGCCAGCAGCCCATTAGGACTAGCGGGAGGACTCAGCTCCTACGAGCAGTACTTC. Its protein is CASSPLGLAGGLSSYEQYF.

This clonotype was seen a few times. The rearrangement joins TRBV30 to TRBJ2-7; 8 nucleotides align to TRBD1. Per germline, CDR1 GTSNPN and CDR2 SVGIG (reference sequence). V was pared by 5 bases and J by 3 bases, with 3 bases of the junction left unmatched. The CDR3 has 12 residues. The CDR3 sequence is CAWETGGYEQYF. CDR3 DNA: TGTGCCTGGGAAACAGGGGGCTACGAGCAGTACTTC.

This clonotype has a single count. The chain uses TRBV5-1 and TRBJ2-3; D unclear. Germline CDR1 SGHRS, CDR2 YFSETQ. CDR3 length: 16 residues. Trimming pared 4 bases from V and 2 bases from J, leaving 17 bases between. The CDR3 DNA sequence: TGCGCCAGCAGCATAAAAACGAACCAGGACACAGATACGCAGTATTTT. It yields the protein CASSIKTNQDTDTQYF.

The rearrangement links TRBV4-1 to TRBJ2-5; D may be TRBD1 (6 bases). The CDR3 contains 14 residues. The ends were cut back, 4 bases at V and 1 base at J, with 10 bases in the middle. Germline V CDR1 and CDR2: MGHRA, YSYEKL. CDR3 DNA: TGCGCCAGCAGCCTCGTGACAGGCCAAGAGACCCAGTACTTC. This codes for CASSLVTGQETQYF.

This clonotype has only a few counts. The chain uses TRBV5-1 and TRBJ2-7, with 11 bases matching TRBD1. This CDR3 is built from 15 residues. The germline V gene has CDR1 SGHRS and CDR2 YFSETQ. The junction had 4 bases not matched to a gene; V was cut back by 4 bases and J by 1 base. CDR3 nucleotides: TGCGCCAGCAGCACCGGACAGGGGGCGTCCTACGAGCAGTACTTC. Translated, it gives CASSTGQGASYEQYF.

This chain links TRBV7-9 with TRBJ1-5; D perhaps matches TRBD1 (5 bases). The germline CDR1 and CDR2 sequences are SEHNR and FQNEAQ (reference sequence). This CDR3 spans 14 amino acids. V was pared by 5 bases and J by 5 bases, with 13 bases between. The CDR3 loop is CASSGRRGDQPQHF. DNA for the CDR3: TGTGCCAGCAGCGGGCGACGGGGGGATCAGCCCCAGCATTTT.

The chain carries TRBV10-3 and TRBJ2-5; no clear D gene. Germline V lookup: CDR1 ENHRY, CDR2 SYGVKD. This CDR3 region has 13 residues. Trimming took off 6 bases at V and 0 bases at J, with 8 bases between the two ends. CDR3 sequence reads: CAISGSYQETQYF. The CDR3 DNA follows: TGTGCCATCAGCGGGTCCTACCAAGAGACCCAGTACTTC.

The rearrangement links TRBV4-1 to TRBJ2-7, with D maybe TRBD2 (6 bases). V was pared by 4 bases and J by 6 bases, with 19 bases between. CDR3 length: 15 amino acids. Germline V gene data show CDR1 as MGHRA and CDR2 as YSYEKL. The CDR3: CASSPSVGTRSEQYF. For the CDR3, the DNA is TGCGCCAGCAGCCCTAGCGTCGGGACCCGGTCCGAGCAGTACTTC.

The chain couples TRBV20-1 to TRBJ2-5; a possible D gene is TRBD2 (6 bases). V lost 2 bases and J lost 1, with 17 bases in between. Germline-derived CDR1 and CDR2 are DFQATT and SNEGSKA (reference sequence). This CDR3 spans 16 amino acids. As DNA, the CDR3 is TGCAGTGCTAGAAACTATTTAGCGGAGACCCAAGAGACCCAGTACTTC. This translates into CSARNYLAETQETQYF.